This note documents a single T cell receptor (beta chain) sequence. Its specificity is not known. Primers included in the PCR were 60 Vbeta and 13 Jbeta primers. Libraries were prepared by immunoSEQ multiplex PCR; TCRdb keeps only in-frame clonotypes and omits some of them. Of 150,000 to 200,000 clones listed, roughly 80% are singletons. The CDR3 is 13 amino acids. J lost 5 bases, V lost 4 bases, and 2 bases had no gene match. Germline CDR1 is KGHSH and CDR2 is LQKENI. The entry originates in a study of cytomegalovirus exposure and HLA in healthy donors. Study-wide findings and caveats: Presence/absence analyses assumed roughly uniform sequencing depth across donors.

The source is a male donor in good health and CMV-seronegative. The chain carries TRBV18 and TRBJ2-1; 7 bases are shared with TRBD1. Sequencing was done on a sample of PBMCs. The DNA for the CDR3 is TGTGCCAGCTCACGACAGGGAAACAATGAGCAGTTCTTC. Translated: CASSRQGNNEQFF.